Listed below are T cell receptor beta chains from one sample, sequenced in a study of cytomegalovirus exposure and HLA in healthy donors. The data were produced by immunoSEQ multiplex PCR, yet TCRdb's version contains in-frame clones alone and is incomplete. Here the sample spans roughly 220,000 clones, almost 70% being singletons. Sequences were obtained from PBMCs. These receptors all come from a man between 35 and 55 years old in good health and CMV-seropositive. Each CDR3 is given with its conserved first and last residue. Each record gives: J gene, D gene, clone size, CDR3 length, V gene, CDR3 protein, CDR3 DNA. A D gene is named only where the DNA matches it firmly. The listing skips clone size in some rows; elsewhere it reads once, few, many or a size class.

TRBJ2-5 . . 14 TRBV15 CATSVGTVQETQYF TGTGCCACCAGCGTGGGTACAGTCCAAGAGACCCAGTACTTC
TRBJ2-7 . . 13 TRBV5-1 CASMDLGAYEQYF TGCGCCAGCATGGACTTGGGAGCCTACGAGCAGTACTTC
TRBJ1-1 . . 15 TRBV5-1 CASSLNREYGTEAFF TGCGCCAGCAGCTTGAACAGGGAATACGGCACTGAAGCTTTCTTT
TRBJ1-2 . . 15 TRBV4-1 CASSSEGREPNGYTF TGCGCCAGCAGCTCCGAAGGACGGGAACCCAATGGCTACACCTTC
TRBJ2-7 TRBD1 . 15 TRBV6-1 CASSPTRDRGYEQYF TGTGCCAGCAGTCCAACTCGGGACAGGGGTTACGAGCAGTACTTC
TRBJ1-5 . . 13 TRBV2 CASSRQANQPQHF TGTGCCAGCAGCCGACAGGCCAATCAGCCCCAGCATTTT
TRBJ1-1 . . 14 TRBV6-1 CASRGWTANTEALF TGTGCCAGCAGGGGGTGGACAGCGAACACTGAAGCTCTCTTT
TRBJ1-2 . . 13 TRBV5-1 CASSFEGTGGYTF TGCGCCAGCTCGTTCGAGGGTACGGGTGGCTACACCTTC
TRBJ2-1 . . 17 TRBV11-2 CASSSRTFRAGDNEQFF TGTGCCAGCAGCTCCCGGACTTTCCGAGCTGGGGACAATGAGCAGTTCTTC
TRBJ1-2 TRBD1 once 13 TRBV14 CASSLTGGYGYTF TGTGCCAGCAGTCTCACAGGGGGGTATGGCTACACCTTC
TRBJ2-5 TRBD2 . 15 TRBV9 CASSVGLASQETQYF TGTGCCAGCAGCGTAGGACTAGCGAGTCAAGAGACCCAGTACTTC
TRBJ1-5 . . 13 TRBV19 CASHGSVGQPQHF TGTGCCAGCCACGGGTCGGTTGGTCAGCCCCAGCATTTT
TRBJ2-7 . . 13 TRBV6-5 CASSYLQGYEQYF TGTGCCAGCAGTTACTTGCAGGGTTACGAGCAGTACTTC
TRBJ2-7 TRBD1 few 15 TRBV9 CASSVDTRQGGEQYF TGTGCCAGCAGCGTAGATACCAGACAGGGGGGCGAGCAGTACTTC
TRBJ1-2 . . 13 TRBV5-8 CASSLRAGNGYTF TGTGCCAGCAGCTTAAGGGCAGGGAATGGCTACACCTTC
TRBJ2-3 TRBD1 . 13 TRBV7-9 CASRGTGADTQYF TGTGCCAGCAGAGGGACAGGGGCGGATACGCAGTATTTT
TRBJ2-7 TRBD1 once 12 TRBV6-1 CAHRDRDREQYF TGTGCCCATCGGGACAGGGATCGCGAGCAGTACTTC
TRBJ1-4 TRBD1 . 15 TRBV5-4 CASSLPGQGIEKLFF TGTGCCAGCAGCTTACCGGGACAGGGAATTGAAAAACTGTTTTTT
TRBJ1-2 . . 13 TRBV5-1 CASSSYDLLRSTF TGCGCCAGCAGCTCGTACGACCTGCTAAGGAGCACCTTC
TRBJ2-1 . . 11 TRBV11-2 CASAVYNEQFF TGTGCCAGCGCAGTTTACAATGAGCAGTTCTTC
TRBJ1-2 . . 14 TRBV27 CASRRQGSPYGYTF TGTGCCAGCAGACGGCAGGGGAGTCCCTATGGCTACACCTTC
TRBJ1-2 . . 14 TRBV7-2 CANSLRSRDSGYTF TGTGCCAACAGCTTAAGGTCTCGGGATTCTGGCTACACCTTC
TRBJ1-3 TRBD1 . 14 TRBV28 CASRGQGSGNTIYF TGTGCCAGCAGAGGACAGGGCTCTGGAAACACCATATATTTT
TRBJ1-5 . . 14 TRBV2 CASAPDWSNQPQHF TGTGCCAGCGCCCCAGACTGGAGCAATCAGCCCCAGCATTTT
TRBJ2-7 . once 15 TRBV6-5 CASSSPQVGGYEQYF TGTGCCAGCAGTTCCCCACAGGTGGGAGGCTATGAGCAGTACTTC
TRBJ2-7 TRBD2 . 15 TRBV4-1 CASSPHRGDFYEQYF TGCGCCAGCAGCCCGCATCGGGGGGATTTCTACGAGCAGTACTTC
TRBJ1-4 . . 17 TRBV18 CASSPPPGRVQSEKLFF TGTGCCAGCTCACCACCCCCAGGCAGGGTGCAATCTGAAAAACTGTTTTTT
TRBJ2-1 TRBD1 few 13 TRBV12-5 CASGMGQYNEQFF TGTGCTAGTGGCATGGGACAGTACAATGAGCAGTTCTTC
TRBJ2-7 . . 12 TRBV7-2 CASTSGRYEQYF TGTGCCAGCACCTCAGGGAGGTACGAGCAGTACTTC
TRBJ1-4 . once 16 TRBV19 CASSPKGETGKEKLFF TGTGCCAGTAGTCCGAAGGGAGAGACAGGAAAGGAAAAACTGTTTTTT